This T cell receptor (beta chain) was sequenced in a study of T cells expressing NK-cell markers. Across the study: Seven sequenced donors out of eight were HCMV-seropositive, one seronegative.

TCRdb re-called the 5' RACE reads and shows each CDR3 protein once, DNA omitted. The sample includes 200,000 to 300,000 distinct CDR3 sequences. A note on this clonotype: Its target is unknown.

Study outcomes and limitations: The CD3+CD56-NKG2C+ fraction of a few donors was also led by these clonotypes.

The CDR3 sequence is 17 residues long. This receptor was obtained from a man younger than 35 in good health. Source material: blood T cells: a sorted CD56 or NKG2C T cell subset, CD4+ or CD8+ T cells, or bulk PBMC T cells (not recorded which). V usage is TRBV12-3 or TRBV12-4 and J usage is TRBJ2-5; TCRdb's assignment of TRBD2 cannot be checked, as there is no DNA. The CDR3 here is CASSPSGRIVSRETQYF.